This TCR beta chain derives from a study of blood T cell repertoires in COVID-19. Study details: The origin of the acute and convalescent COVID-19 samples was the United States, Italy and Spain. Sources were T cells, B-cell-depleted T cells, or PBMCs; the material itself was cDNA or gDNA.

The CDR3 contains 17 residues. Trimming took 5 bases from V and 4 from J; bases not matched to a gene: 14. Germline V gives CDR1 MDHEN, CDR2 SYDVKM. Study processing details: Reference gene primer amplification in the assay estimated nucleated cell counts. Using immunoSEQ multiplex PCR, the repertoire was profiled, and TCRdb retains in-frame clones only, with some absent. Clone size and the V and J calls come from that table; the DNA yielded D and trimming. The sample contains some 240,000 clones, around 83% of which appear only once. Material: peripheral blood. The TCR originated in a woman aged 40-49 years who had recovered from COVID-19. The chain employs TRBV28 and TRBJ2-5, with 9 bases that match TRBD1. CDR3 coding DNA: TGTGCCAGCAGTCCTTACCGCAGGGACAGGGTTTCAGAGACCCAGTACTTC. This translates into CASSPYRRDRVSETQYF.